Presented here are 20 T cell receptor beta chains from one specimen sequenced in a study of T cells in Graves' hyperthyroidism and ophthalmopathy. The CDR3 regions of TCR beta were amplified from RNA transcripts. HTBI primers drove first-round RT-PCR of the TCR CDR3. Via MiXCR, TCRdb re-called the multiplex PCR reads, giving one row per CDR3 protein. The sample has roughly 500,000 distinct CDR3 sequences, roughly 14% seen once. The sample consisted of blood. Receptors originate from a woman aged 25 to 39 with Graves' hyperthyroidism that later progressed to Graves' ophthalmopathy.

The table lists this clonotype with many counts. Here the CDR3 reads CASSSGRGTNQPQHF. DNA for the CDR3: TGTGCCAGCAGTTCAGGAAGGGGTACCAATCAGCCCCAGCATTTT. The gene calls are TRBV12-3 or TRBV12-4 and TRBJ1-5; maybe TRBD1 (5 bases). V gave up 4 bases and J gave up 3 bases, with 13 bases separating them. The CDR3 runs 15 residues.

The rearrangement joins TRBV6-2 or TRBV6-3 to TRBJ1-6; no clear D. The CDR3 has 15 amino acids. The V and J ends lost 2 bases and 7 bases respectively, with 12 bases between them. Germline CDR1 reads MNHEY; CDR2 reads SVGEGT. CDR3 protein: CASSYTAAFNSPLHF. In DNA form, the CDR3 reads TGTGCCAGCAGTTACACGGCAGCCTTCAATTCACCCCTCCACTTT.

This clonotype has a count of ten or more. The J gene is TRBJ1-6, the V gene TRBV27; 9 positions agree with TRBD1. J gave up 4 bases and V 6 bases, and 7 bases lay outside the gene matches. CDR1 is MNHEY, CDR2 SMNVEV, per germline (reference sequence). The CDR3 is 16 amino acids. The CDR3 region has the DNA TGTGCCAGCAGCGATGACAGGGGGTTGTATAATTCACCCCTCCACTTT. Translating gives CASSDDRGLYNSPLHF.

This clonotype occurred many times. The chain carries TRBV11-2 and TRBJ2-1; TRBD2 aligns across 11 bases. The CDR3 covers 20 residues. Trimming at V came to 5 bases and at J to 1 base, leaving 16 bases not matched to a gene. CDR1 SGHAT and CDR2 FQNNGV come from the germline V gene. The CDR3 DNA sequence: TGTGCCAGCAGCCCCTCTTGGGGTAGCGGGAGGGAACGGTCCTACAATGAGCAGTTCTTC. Its translation is CASSPSWGSGRERSYNEQFF.

In this sample, this clonotype turned up a few times. The chain is built from TRBV10-3 and TRBJ2-1; the D gene is possibly TRBD1 (5 bases). V was shortened by 4 bases and J by 5 bases, with 12 bases between the two germline ends. The CDR3 covers 14 residues. The germline gives CDR1 ENHRY, CDR2 SYGVKD. CDR3 nucleotides: TGTGCCATCAGTGTCGGGCAGGGCAACAATGAGCAGTTCTTC. Translating gives CAISVGQGNNEQFF.

The table lists this clonotype with a few counts. V gene TRBV7-2 combines with J gene TRBJ1-3, with D uncertain. Germline V gene lookup returns CDR1 SGHTA and CDR2 FQGNSA. The CDR3 extends over 16 amino acids. The ends were cut back, 5 bases at V and 0 bases at J, with 14 bases in the middle. The CDR3 protein is CASSVSPNPSGNTIYF. The CDR3 DNA follows: TGTGCCAGCAGCGTCTCCCCCAATCCCTCTGGAAACACCATATATTTT.

The chain carries TRBV9 and TRBJ2-7; weak D call: TRBD1 (6 bases). The CDR3 has 17 amino acids. Germline V CDR1 and CDR2: SGDLS, YYNGEE. V lost 4 bases and J 2 bases, leaving 22 bases between the germline ends. The CDR3 protein is CASSSERGGYRPYEQYF. The CDR3 DNA reads as TGTGCCAGCAGCTCGGAAAGAGGGGGATATCGCCCCTACGAGCAGTACTTC.

The chain employs TRBV11-1 and TRBJ2-3; 10 bases are shared with TRBD1. This CDR3 comprises 14 residues. Looked up from germline, CDR1 is SGHAT and CDR2 is FQDESV (reference sequence). Trimming removed 5 bases from V and 5 bases from J; junction bases left unmatched: 4. CDR3 protein: CASSQDRGRDTQYF. DNA of the CDR3: TGTGCCAGCAGCCAGGACAGGGGGAGAGATACGCAGTATTTT.

This clonotype was picked up many times. V is TRBV18 and J is TRBJ2-1; D is uncertain. Germline assignment: CDR1 KGHSH and CDR2 LQKENI. V lost 6 bases to trimming and J lost 7 bases, with 25 bases between them. The CDR3 runs to 17 residues. CDR3 amino acids: CASSPSVSNFGLNEQFF. CDR3 nucleotide sequence: TGTGCCAGCTCGCCATCGGTCTCGAATTTTGGATTGAATGAGCAGTTCTTC.

This clonotype has at least ten counts. This chain joins TRBV12-3 or TRBV12-4 and TRBJ1-6; no reliable D call. The length of the CDR3 is 13 residues. V gave up 3 bases and J gave up 6 bases, with 6 bases separating them. The CDR3 DNA is TGTGCCAGCAGTTTTACAGCTAATTCACCCCTCCACTTT. It is translated as CASSFTANSPLHF.

This clonotype was observed a handful of times. This sequence may be a read error, since a much larger clone differs from it by one base. The V call is TRBV6-2 or TRBV6-3, the J call TRBJ2-1, with unresolved D. V gave up 5 bases and J gave up 7 bases, with 3 bases separating them. The CDR3 extends over 10 amino acids. Germline V CDR1 and CDR2: MNHEY, SVGEGT. As DNA, the CDR3 is TGTGCCAGCAGTGTTAATGAGCAGTTCTTC. Its protein is CASSVNEQFF.

The rearrangement joins TRBV18 to TRBJ2-1, with D tentatively TRBD2 (5 bases). Trimming removed 3 bases at V and 5 bases at J, with 11 bases between. Looked up from germline, CDR1 is KGHSH and CDR2 is LQKENI. The CDR3 sequence is 14 residues long. The DNA of the CDR3 is TGTGCCAGCTCACCGTCCTTCGGGAACAATGAGCAGTTCTTC. It specifies CASSPSFGNNEQFF.

The chain recombines TRBV12-3 or TRBV12-4 with TRBJ1-2; D is perhaps TRBD1 (6 bases). The CDR3 sequence is 15 residues long. V was clipped by 5 bases and J by 5 bases, with 18 bases between them. In DNA form, the CDR3 reads TGTGCCAGCAGTCCCATGAGGACAGCTTTTTATGGCTACACCTTC. It specifies CASSPMRTAFYGYTF.

The table lists this clonotype with a few counts. The CDR3 loop reads CAWGNGLAGVGGKQETQYF. DNA for the CDR3: TGTGCCTGGGGGAATGGACTAGCGGGAGTTGGTGGGAAACAAGAGACCCAGTACTTC. The J gene is TRBJ2-5, the V gene TRBV30; 13 nucleotides match TRBD2. CDR1 is GTSNPN, CDR2 SVGIG, per germline (reference sequence). This CDR3 is built from 19 residues. V dropped 5 bases and J dropped 2; count of bases not matched to a gene: 17.

This clonotype was detected many times. This sequence joins TRBV6-2 or TRBV6-3 and TRBJ1-5; TRBD1 matches at 9 bases. The germline gives CDR1 MNHEY, CDR2 SVGEGT. J was trimmed by 9 bases and V by 7 bases; bases with no gene match: 16. There are 16 residues in the CDR3. CDR3 sequence reads: CASTPNQGTGILPQHF. As DNA, the CDR3 is TGTGCCAGCACTCCTAATCAAGGGACAGGGATACTGCCCCAGCATTTT.

This clonotype was detected ten times or more. CDR3 region: CASSLSGRSVKQFF. CDR3 coding DNA: TGTGCCAGCAGTTTATCGGGGCGATCAGTCAAGCAGTTCTTC. The chain uses TRBV28 and TRBJ2-1; D could derive from TRBD1 or TRBD2 (5 bases each). The germline V gene encodes CDR1 MDHEN and CDR2 SYDVKM. This CDR3 is built from 14 residues. The germline V and J ends were trimmed by 1 base and 11 bases, with 15 bases remaining between them.

This clonotype was counted a few times. The J gene is TRBJ1-6, the V gene TRBV4-1, with TRBD1 matching over 8 bases. The CDR3 covers 16 residues. Germline V gene data show CDR1 as MGHRA and CDR2 as YSYEKL. V shed 1 base and J 2 bases; nucleotides not matched to a gene: 1. CDR3 residues: CASSQGGQAYNSPLHF. The CDR3 DNA reads as TGCGCCAGCAGCCAAGGGGGACAGGCCTATAATTCACCCCTCCACTTT.

This clonotype was seen ten or more times. CDR3 in DNA: TGCAGTGCTAGCGGGACTAGCGGGATTTACAATGAGCAGTTCTTC. This encodes CSASGTSGIYNEQFF. The genes are TRBV20-1 and TRBJ2-1; 13 positions agree with TRBD2. The CDR3 is 15 residues long. Trimming at V came to 3 bases and at J to 4 bases, leaving 3 bases not matched to a gene. Germline-derived CDR1 and CDR2 are DFQATT and SNEGSKA (reference sequence).

This clonotype was counted at least ten times. V gene TRBV19 combines with J gene TRBJ1-5; unclear D gene. CDR3 length: 13 residues. The germline CDR1 and CDR2 sequences are LNHDA and SQIVND (reference sequence). The V end lost 3 bases, the J end lost 7 bases, and 10 bases lay between the germline ends. CDR3 coding DNA: TGTGCCAGTAGTATGTCTCTGGCCCAGCCCCAGCATTTT. It translates to CASSMSLAQPQHF.

The chain employs TRBV10-3 and TRBJ2-1; TRBD2 aligns across 9 bases. This CDR3 spans 14 amino acids. The V segment lost 3 bases and the J segment 8 bases; nucleotides outside the gene matches: 5. Germline V lookup: CDR1 ENHRY, CDR2 SYGVKD. CDR3 region: CAISDTSGSDEQFF. Written as DNA, the CDR3 is TGTGCCATCAGTGATACTAGCGGGTCCGATGAGCAGTTCTTC.